These T cell receptor beta chains were read from a single sample in a study of cytomegalovirus exposure and HLA in healthy donors. Assay: immunoSEQ multiplex PCR; the TCRdb copy retains only in-frame clones and omits some. This table has some 120,000 clones, about four fifths appearing once. The sequencing input was PBMCs. These receptors were taken from a woman younger than 45 in good health and CMV-seronegative. Both conserved end residues are part of each CDR3. The D gene is left open where the match is weak. Size tells how often a clone was seen (once, few, many) or the class of an expanded clone, and some rows leave it out.

TRBD1	TRBV19	-	TRBJ1-2	TGTGCCAGTAGTCCCGCGACAGGGGGAGGCTATGGCTACACCTTC	CASSPATGGGYGYTF
TRBD2	TRBV5-1	-	TRBJ2-1	TGCGCCAGCAGCTTGGCGCCGGCTAGCGGGAGCAATGAGCAGTTCTTC	CASSLAPASGSNEQFF
-	TRBV5-8	many	TRBJ1-1	TGTGCCAGCAGCCCCTCAGGGAAGGGGATGAACACTGAAGCTTTCTTT	CASSPSGKGMNTEAFF
-	TRBV2	few	TRBJ1-3	TGTGCCAGCAGTGATGCCAGGGTAAGACCTGGAAACACCATATATTTT	CASSDARVRPGNTIYF
-	TRBV21-1	-	TRBJ2-3	TGTGCCAGCAGCAAGTCTCGCGGGAGCCCCCGCACAGATACGCAGTATTTT	CASSKSRGSPRTDTQYF
-	TRBV7-8	-	TRBJ2-7	TGTGCCAGCAGCTTAGCGGGTTATGGGGGAGGCCCCTCCTACGAGCAGTACTTC	CASSLAGYGGGPSYEQYF
-	TRBV6-6	-	TRBJ1-5	TGTGCCAGCAGTTACCCACAGGGCGAAGGTAATCAGCCCCAGCATTTT	CASSYPQGEGNQPQHF
-	TRBV13	-	TRBJ2-3	TGTGCCAGCAGCTCCAGCGGAGATACGCAGTATTTT	CASSSSGDTQYF
TRBD1	TRBV5-4	-	TRBJ2-1	TGTGCCAGCAGCTTGGGTGGCAGGGGGCTTAGCGATGAGCAGTTCTTC	CASSLGGRGLSDEQFF
TRBD2	TRBV7-2	-	TRBJ2-1	TGTGCCAGCAGCTCCGGACTAGCGGGAGCCCACAATGAGCAGTTCTTC	CASSSGLAGAHNEQFF
-	TRBV27	-	TRBJ2-6	TGTGCCAGCAGTTTATCGTCAGGGGCCAACGTCCTGACTTTC	CASSLSSGANVLTF
-	TRBV28	few	TRBJ2-1	TGTGCCAGTAACCAGTGGGACTCCGACAATGAGCAGTTCTTC	CASNQWDSDNEQFF
-	TRBV27	few	TRBJ1-2	TGTGCCAGCAGTTTTGAGGGCAATCCCTATGGCTACACCTTC	CASSFEGNPYGYTF
TRBD2	TRBV15	-	TRBJ2-1	TGTGCCACCAGCAGCCCCTCCGGGACTAGCGGGATTCATGAGCAGTTCTTC	CATSSPSGTSGIHEQFF
TRBD1	TRBV19	-	TRBJ2-4	TGTGCCAGTAGTATAGATCTAAGGGGGCGAAGGAACATTCAGTACTTC	CASSIDLRGRRNIQYF
TRBD1	TRBV6-5	once	TRBJ1-2	TGTGCCAGCAGTGCCACAGGGGGCGCGCGGGGCTACACCTTC	CASSATGGARGYTF
TRBD2	TRBV19	-	TRBJ2-5	TGTGCCAGTAGTATACGGGGACAGGGGACTAGCGGGGCCCCGTCAACCCAGTACTTC	CASSIRGQGTSGAPSTQYF
TRBD2	TRBV19	-	TRBJ2-1	TGTGCCAGTAGTATGTTGACTGGACTAGCGGGGTACAATGAGCAGTTCTTC	CASSMLTGLAGYNEQFF
-	TRBV6-5	-	TRBJ1-3	TGTGCCAGCAGTTACGAGATGCCGATCTCTGGAAACACCATATATTTT	CASSYEMPISGNTIYF
TRBD2	TRBV19	-	TRBJ2-7	TGTGCCAGTAGTAGCTGGACTAGCGACGAGCAGTACTTC	CASSSWTSDEQYF
-	TRBV7-2	few	TRBJ2-5	TGTGCCAGCACCGAATCTGGGCAGAAGCAAGAGACCCAGTACTTC	CASTESGQKQETQYF
-	TRBV19	-	TRBJ1-5	TGTGCCAGTAGCAGCGGAGGGCGTCGCAATCAGCCCCAGCATTTT	CASSSGGRRNQPQHF
TRBD1	TRBV5-1	-	TRBJ2-3	TGCGCCAGCAGCGGGACAGGCACAGATACGCAGTATTTT	CASSGTGTDTQYF
-	TRBV7-9	few	TRBJ2-7	TGTGCCAGCAGCTTACGTACGGGTTCCTACGAGCAGTACTTC	CASSLRTGSYEQYF
TRBD2	TRBV5-1	-	TRBJ2-7	TGCGCCAGCAGCTTGAGAAGCCCGCTAGCGGCGAACTACGAGCAGTACTTC	CASSLRSPLAANYEQYF
TRBD2	TRBV6-5	-	TRBJ2-1	TGTGCCAGCGCAGCGGGAGAGGGGAATGAGCAGTTCTTC	CASAAGEGNEQFF
TRBD2	TRBV15	once	TRBJ2-7	TGTGCCACCAGCCCTAGCGGGACAACCTACGAGCAGTACTTC	CATSPSGTTYEQYF
TRBD1	TRBV19	once	TRBJ1-2	TGTGCCAGCTGGGACAGGGCCGTAAGCTATGGCTACACCTTC	CASWDRAVSYGYTF
-	TRBV7-2	-	TRBJ2-7	TGTGCCAGCAGCGACAATCCGCTGGAGGGCGGAGCCTCCTACGAGCAGTACTTC	CASSDNPLEGGASYEQYF
TRBD2	TRBV7-9	-	TRBJ2-3	TGTGCCAGCAGCGCCATGGCGGGAGGAATGAGAGATACGCAGTATTTT	CASSAMAGGMRDTQYF
-	TRBV11-3	-	TRBJ1-3	TGTGCCAGCAGCTTAGGGCAAGGAAACACCATATATTTT	CASSLGQGNTIYF
-	TRBV28	-	TRBJ2-5	TGTGCCAGCTCTGCTGAGGCCACAGAGACCCAGTACTTC	CASSAEATETQYF
-	TRBV21-1	-	TRBJ2-5	TGTGCCAGCAGCAGGCCTAAGGAAGCGCAAGAGACCCAGTACTTC	CASSRPKEAQETQYF
-	TRBV5-1	-	TRBJ2-3	TGCGCCAGCAGCTTACGCGGGGTGAGCACAGATACGCAGTATTTT	CASSLRGVSTDTQYF
TRBD2	TRBV5-1	-	TRBJ2-1	TGCGCCAGCAGCTTGGTTCCGGGAGGGCACAATGAGCAGTTCTTC	CASSLVPGGHNEQFF
-	TRBV4-3	-	TRBJ1-2	TGCGCCAGCAGCCAAGAGGCTAGGGGGTATGGCTACACCTTC	CASSQEARGYGYTF
-	TRBV27	once	TRBJ2-1	TGTGCCAGCAGTTTATCATCAGGGAATTACTACAATGAGCAGTTCTTC	CASSLSSGNYYNEQFF
TRBD2	TRBV10-1	few	TRBJ2-7	TGCGCCAGCCAGCACTCCGACAGGGCGACTAGCGGGAGCCCCTACGAGCAGTACTTC	CASQHSDRATSGSPYEQYF
-	TRBV6-6	-	TRBJ2-7	TGTGCCAGCACCCCAGGGCCGACGGTCGAGCAGTACTTC	CASTPGPTVEQYF
-	TRBV2	-	TRBJ2-2	TGTGCCAGCGGCGGAGAGCAATACACCGGGGAGCTGTTTTTT	CASGGEQYTGELFF
TRBD2	TRBV10-1	-	TRBJ2-1	TGCGCCAGCAGTGACCCAAGACTAGCGGGAGGTAATGAGCAGTTCTTC	CASSDPRLAGGNEQFF
-	TRBV6-5	-	TRBJ1-6	TGTGCCAGCAGTTATTTTGGGGGCAGCAATAATTCACCCCTCCACTTT	CASSYFGGSNNSPLHF
TRBD1	TRBV7-3	-	TRBJ1-1	TGTGCCAGCAGCGAGACAGGGGCAGGCTTGGGCACTGAAGCTTTCTTT	CASSETGAGLGTEAFF
-	TRBV7-2	-	TRBJ1-1	TGTGCCAGCAGCTTAGTCCAAGGGGCCGTTGGAGCTTTCTTT	CASSLVQGAVGAFF
-	TRBV2	-	TRBJ2-1	TGTGCCAGCAGTGAAGAGACCACTACATTCGCTGAGCAGTTCTTC	CASSEETTTFAEQFF
-	TRBV28	-	TRBJ2-2	TGTGCCAGCAGTTTATTCAGTAACACCGGGGAGCTGTTTTTT	CASSLFSNTGELFF